These 7 T cell receptor beta chains were all obtained from the same sample, sequenced in a study of shared clonotypes between healthy human individuals. Some clones are missing from TCRdb's copy, which holds only in-frame ones; the method was immunoSEQ multiplex PCR. The sample carries 950,000 to 1,100,000 clones, approximately 80% recorded once. Specimen: memory CD4+ T cells from PBMCs. The subset here: CD45RA-negative fraction. These receptors were collected from a man aged 18 to 35 in good health. Some clones in this sample may be carry-over from other donors' samples.

The rearrangement uses TRBV15 and TRBJ1-4, with 12 bases that match TRBD1. Per the germline V gene, CDR1 is LNHNV and CDR2 is YYDKDF (reference sequence). The trim removed 3 bases at V and 2 bases at J, leaving 10 bases unmatched. The CDR3 is 19 residues long. CDR3 in amino acids: CATSSRRGQGASTNEKLFF. The CDR3 DNA sequence: TGTGCCACCAGCAGTAGGCGGGGACAGGGGGCATCGACTAATGAAAAACTGTTTTTT.

This clone was recorded a few times. This chain joins TRBV7-2 and TRBJ1-2; D unclear. The CDR3 length is 12 residues. Germline V gives CDR1 SGHTA, CDR2 FQGNSA. Trimming stripped 0 bases from V and 5 bases from J, with 4 bases between. As DNA, the CDR3 is TGTGCCAGCAGCTTAGCTATTTATGGCTACACCTTC. This codes for CASSLAIYGYTF. Full variable domain (rest looked up from reference TRBV7-2 and TRBJ1-2): GAGVSQSPSNKVTEKGKDVELRCDPISGHTALYWYRQSLGQGLEFLIYFQGNSAPDKSGLPSDRFSAERTGGSVSTLTIQRTQQEDSAVYLCASSLAIYGYTFGSGTRLTVV.

J is TRBJ1-4 and V is TRBV6-5; D uncertain. Per germline, CDR1 MNHEY and CDR2 SVGAGI. The ends were cut back, 10 bases at V and 4 bases at J, with 10 bases in the middle. CDR3 size: 12 residues. The CDR3 DNA reads TGTGCCACAGGAGGTGATAATGAAAAACTGTTTTTT. It yields the protein CATGGDNEKLFF.

This clone occurred once. The genes are TRBV4-3 and TRBJ2-3; 10 bases fit TRBD2. The J segment lost 9 bases and the V segment lost 0 bases, leaving 6 bases of the junction unmatched. The CDR3 sequence is 15 residues long. Germline CDR1 and CDR2: LGHNA and YSLEER. Written as DNA, the CDR3 is TGCGCCAGCAGCCAAGATTTGAGCGGGAGGGCAACGCAGTATTTT. Protein sequence: CASSQDLSGRATQYF.

The genes are TRBV29-1 and TRBJ2-1, with 11 bases fitting TRBD2. The junction had 8 bases not matched to a gene; V was cut back by 8 bases and J by 8 bases. CDR3 size: 13 residues. The germline V gene has CDR1 SQVTM and CDR2 ANQGSEA. The CDR3 DNA sequence: TGCAGCCTTACTAGCGGGAGTTCCCATGAGCAGTTCTTC. Translation: CSLTSGSSHEQFF.

The chain is built from TRBV7-2 and TRBJ1-5; 10 nucleotides line up with TRBD1. The CDR3 runs 18 residues. J lost 1 base, V lost 2 bases, and 8 bases had no gene match. Germline V CDR1 and CDR2: SGHTA, FQGNSA. The CDR3 loop is CASSLRTGGGGSNQPQHF. CDR3 nucleotide sequence: TGTGCCAGCAGCTTAAGGACAGGGGGTGGAGGAAGCAATCAGCCCCAGCATTTT. The full variable domain, completed using reference TRBV7-2 and TRBJ1-5, is GAGVSQSPSNKVTEKGKDVELRCDPISGHTALYWYRQSLGQGLEFLIYFQGNSAPDKSGLPSDRFSAERTGGSVSTLTIQRTQQEDSAVYLCASSLRTGGGGSNQPQHFGDGTRLSIL.

This rearrangement joins TRBV6-1 to TRBJ1-5; D not resolved. With 7 bases removed from V and 1 base from J, the gap between germline ends came to 14 bases. From germline, CDR1 is MNHNS and CDR2 SASEGT. The CDR3 contains 15 residues. The CDR3 loop reads CASTFSGGSNQPQHF. As DNA, the CDR3 is TGTGCCAGCACCTTCTCGGGCGGAAGCAATCAGCCCCAGCATTTT.